This T cell receptor beta chain was recorded in a study of control samples from healthy donors and cancer patients. A single count supports this clone. With 2 bases clipped from V and 6 bases from J, the junction kept 5 bases outside the gene matches. The CDR3 runs to 15 residues. Germline CDR1 reads MNHNS; CDR2 reads SASEGT. Here immunoSEQ multiplex PCR was the method, and the copy in TCRdb shows in-frame clones only, minus some. The sample includes some 200,000 clones, around 94% of them seen just once. V usage is TRBV6-1 and J usage is TRBJ2-1; TRBD2 matches 9 bases. Sample: blood. The TCR was taken from a man aged 50-59 years in good health. DNA for the CDR3: TGTGCCAGCAGTGAAACTGGACTAGCGCTCAATGAGCAGTTCTTC. Protein product: CASSETGLALNEQFF.